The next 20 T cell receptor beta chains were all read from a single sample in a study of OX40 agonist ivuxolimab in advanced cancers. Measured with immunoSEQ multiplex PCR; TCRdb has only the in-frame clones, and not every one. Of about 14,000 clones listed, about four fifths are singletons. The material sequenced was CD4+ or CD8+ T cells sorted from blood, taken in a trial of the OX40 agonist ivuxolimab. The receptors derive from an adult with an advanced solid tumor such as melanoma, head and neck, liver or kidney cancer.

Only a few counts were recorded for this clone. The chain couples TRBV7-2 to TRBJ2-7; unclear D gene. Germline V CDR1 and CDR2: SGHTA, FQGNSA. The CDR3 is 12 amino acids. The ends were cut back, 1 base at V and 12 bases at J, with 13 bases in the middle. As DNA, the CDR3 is TGTGCCAGCAGCTTAGGTGCGGACGGTCGGTACTTC. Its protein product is CASSLGADGRYF.

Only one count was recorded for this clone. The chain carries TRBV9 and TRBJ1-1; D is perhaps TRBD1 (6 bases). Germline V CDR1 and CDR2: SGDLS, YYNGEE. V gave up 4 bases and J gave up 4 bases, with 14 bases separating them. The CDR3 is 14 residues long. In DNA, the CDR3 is TGTGCCAGCAGCAGTCCGGACAGAAGCACTGAAGCTTTCTTT. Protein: CASSSPDRSTEAFF.

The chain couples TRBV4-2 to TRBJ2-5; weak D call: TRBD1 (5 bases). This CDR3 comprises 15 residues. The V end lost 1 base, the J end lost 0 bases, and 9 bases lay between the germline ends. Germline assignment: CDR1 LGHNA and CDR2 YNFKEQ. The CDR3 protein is CASSQGLGDQETQYF. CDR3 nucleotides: TGTGCCAGCAGCCAAGGTCTAGGGGACCAAGAGACCCAGTACTTC.

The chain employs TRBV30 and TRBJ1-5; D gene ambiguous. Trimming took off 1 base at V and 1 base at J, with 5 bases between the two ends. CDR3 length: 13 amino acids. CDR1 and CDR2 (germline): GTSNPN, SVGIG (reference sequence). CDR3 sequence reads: CAWSEGSNQPQHF. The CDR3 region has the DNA TGTGCCTGGAGTGAGGGCAGCAATCAGCCCCAGCATTTT.

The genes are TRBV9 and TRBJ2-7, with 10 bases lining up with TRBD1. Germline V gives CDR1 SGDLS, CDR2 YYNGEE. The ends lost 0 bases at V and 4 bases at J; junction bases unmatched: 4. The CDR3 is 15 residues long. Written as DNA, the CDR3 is TGTGCCAGCAGCGTAGAGGGACAGGGGTATTACGAGCAGTACTTC. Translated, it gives CASSVEGQGYYEQYF.

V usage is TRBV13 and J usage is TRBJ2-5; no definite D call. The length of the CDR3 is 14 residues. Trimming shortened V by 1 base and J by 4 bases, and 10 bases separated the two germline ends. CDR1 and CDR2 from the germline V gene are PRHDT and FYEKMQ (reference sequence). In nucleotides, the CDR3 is TGTGCCAGCAGCTTAGACACTACAAGAGAGACCCAGTACTTC. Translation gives CASSLDTTRETQYF.

The CDR3: CASSLRQTAAEAFF. The CDR3 DNA sequence: TGTGCCAGCAGCTTAAGACAGACCGCCGCTGAAGCTTTCTTT. This chain joins TRBV5-4 and TRBJ1-1, with TRBD1 as a possible D gene (5 bases). Germline-derived CDR1 and CDR2 are SGHNT and YYREEE (reference sequence). V was cut by 2 bases and J by 6 bases, with 14 bases left in between. There are 14 residues in the CDR3.

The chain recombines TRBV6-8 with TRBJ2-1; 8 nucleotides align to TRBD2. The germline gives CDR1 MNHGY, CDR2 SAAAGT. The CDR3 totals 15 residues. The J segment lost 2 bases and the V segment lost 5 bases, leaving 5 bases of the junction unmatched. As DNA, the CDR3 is TGTGCCAGCAGTCTTAGCGGGGTCGCCTACAATGAGCAGTTCTTC. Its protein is CASSLSGVAYNEQFF.

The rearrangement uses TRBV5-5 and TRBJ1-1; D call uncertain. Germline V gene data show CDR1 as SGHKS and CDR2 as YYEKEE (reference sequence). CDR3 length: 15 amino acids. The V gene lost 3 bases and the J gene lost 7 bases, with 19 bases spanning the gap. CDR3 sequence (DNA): TGTGCCAGCAGCTCGGCGAGTGCCCCAAACCTTGAAGCTTTCTTT. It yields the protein CASSSASAPNLEAFF.

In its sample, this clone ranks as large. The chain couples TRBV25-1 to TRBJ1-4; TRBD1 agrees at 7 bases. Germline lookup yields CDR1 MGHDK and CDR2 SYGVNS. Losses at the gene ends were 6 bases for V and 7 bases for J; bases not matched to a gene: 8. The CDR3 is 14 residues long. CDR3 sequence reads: CASSRQGRFEKLFF. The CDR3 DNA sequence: TGTGCCAGCAGCAGACAGGGTCGGTTTGAAAAACTGTTTTTT.

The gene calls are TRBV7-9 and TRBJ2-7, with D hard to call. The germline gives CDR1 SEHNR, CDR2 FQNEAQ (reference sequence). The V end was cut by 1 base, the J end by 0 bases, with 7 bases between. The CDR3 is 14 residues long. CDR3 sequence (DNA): TGTGCCAGCAGCTTAGTTGGCAGCTCCTACGAGCAGTACTTC. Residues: CASSLVGSSYEQYF.

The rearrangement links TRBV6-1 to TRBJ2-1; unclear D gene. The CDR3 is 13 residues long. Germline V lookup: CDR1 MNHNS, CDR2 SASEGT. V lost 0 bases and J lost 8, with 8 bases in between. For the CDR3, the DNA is TGTGCCAGCAGTGAAGCAATGGGGTATGAGCAGTTCTTC. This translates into CASSEAMGYEQFF.

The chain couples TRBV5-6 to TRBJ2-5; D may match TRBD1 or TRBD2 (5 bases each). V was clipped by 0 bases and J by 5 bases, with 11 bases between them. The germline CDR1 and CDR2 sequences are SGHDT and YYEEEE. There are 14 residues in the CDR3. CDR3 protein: CASSLGGVFETQYF. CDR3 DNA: TGTGCCAGCAGCTTGGGAGGGGTTTTCGAGACCCAGTACTTC.

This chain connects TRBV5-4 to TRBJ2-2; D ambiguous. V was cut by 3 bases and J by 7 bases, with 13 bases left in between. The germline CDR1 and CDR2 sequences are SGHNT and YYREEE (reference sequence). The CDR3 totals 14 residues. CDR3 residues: CASSSATMDGELFF. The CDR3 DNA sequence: TGTGCCAGCAGCTCAGCAACAATGGACGGGGAGCTGTTTTTT.

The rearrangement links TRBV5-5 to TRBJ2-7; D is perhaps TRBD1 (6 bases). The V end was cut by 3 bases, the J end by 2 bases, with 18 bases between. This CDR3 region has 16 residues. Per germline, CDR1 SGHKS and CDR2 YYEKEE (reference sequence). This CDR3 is CASSSQPGQPPYEQYF. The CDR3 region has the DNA TGTGCCAGCAGCTCGCAACCGGGACAACCCCCCTACGAGCAGTACTTC.

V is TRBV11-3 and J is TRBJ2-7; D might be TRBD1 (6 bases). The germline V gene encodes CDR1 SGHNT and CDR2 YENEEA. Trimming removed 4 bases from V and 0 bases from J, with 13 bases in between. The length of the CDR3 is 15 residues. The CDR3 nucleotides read TGTGCCAGCAGCTCTCGGGACAAAAGCTCCTACGAGCAGTACTTC. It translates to CASSSRDKSSYEQYF.

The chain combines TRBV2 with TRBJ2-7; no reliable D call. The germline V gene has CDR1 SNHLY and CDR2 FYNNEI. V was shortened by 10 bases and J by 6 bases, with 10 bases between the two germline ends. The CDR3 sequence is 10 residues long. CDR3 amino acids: CATLSGEQYF. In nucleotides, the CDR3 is TGTGCCACTCTGTCCGGCGAGCAGTACTTC.

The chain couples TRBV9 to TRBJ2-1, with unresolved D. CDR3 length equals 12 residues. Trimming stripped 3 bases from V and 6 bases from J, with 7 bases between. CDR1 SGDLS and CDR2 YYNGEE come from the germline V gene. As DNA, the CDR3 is TGTGCCAGCAGCGCTAGTCGCAATGAGCAGTTCTTC. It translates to CASSASRNEQFF.

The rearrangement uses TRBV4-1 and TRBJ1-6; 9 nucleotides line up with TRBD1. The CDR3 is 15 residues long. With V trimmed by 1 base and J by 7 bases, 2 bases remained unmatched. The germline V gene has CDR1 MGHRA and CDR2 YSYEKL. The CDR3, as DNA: TGCGCCAGCAGCCAAGGGACAGGGGTAAATTCACCCCTCCACTTT. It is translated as CASSQGTGVNSPLHF.

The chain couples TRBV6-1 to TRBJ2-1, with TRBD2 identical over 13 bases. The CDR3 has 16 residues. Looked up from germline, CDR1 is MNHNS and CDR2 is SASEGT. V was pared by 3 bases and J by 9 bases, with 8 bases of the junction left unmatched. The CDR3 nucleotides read TGTGCCAGCAGTGACCTTTGGACTAGCGGGGGACCTGAGCAGTTCTTC. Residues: CASSDLWTSGGPEQFF.